This T cell receptor (beta chain) came from a study of blood T cells in healthy people across ages. Broader study findings: Roughly linear declines in TCR beta diversity per million T cells occurred with age.

This clonotype was picked up a small number of times. Its antigen remains unknown. Through a sample-barcoded 5' primer and a J-beta primer mix, a second PCR was run for roughly 6 to 12 cycles. TCRdb re-called the 5' RACE reads through MiXCR, storing one row per CDR3 protein. There are approximately 960,000 distinct CDR3 sequences in the sample; 25% to 30% occur only once, and more than 8.5% lies in the top ten. Trimming cost V 10 bases and J 3 bases; bases outside gene matches: 8. This CDR3 has 13 amino acids. Germline V gene lookup returns CDR1 MNHEY and CDR2 SVGAGI. These sequences were also reported in another study, on T cells of mothers and their children. That report adds: There were over 9.5 million TCR beta CDR3 reads from each mother and about 3 million from each child.

The clonotype comes from a woman aged 40 to 50 in good health. Sequencing was performed on blood. The chain uses TRBV6-5 and TRBJ1-2; 7 bases are a match to TRBD1. CDR3 in amino acids: CATGGGRYYGYTF. In DNA, the CDR3 is TGTGCCACAGGGGGGGGCCGGTACTATGGCTACACCTTC.